The 4 T cell receptor beta chains listed next were all sequenced from one sample in a study of T cell responses to AZD1222 COVID-19 vaccine. The assay was immunoSEQ multiplex PCR, and TCRdb's table has in-frame clones only and misses some. Here the sample spans about 140,000 clones, 90% being singletons. Sequences were derived from peripheral blood, sampled on day 0 of AZD1222 vaccination. Source of these receptors: an adult in good health.

The chain carries TRBV6-5 and TRBJ1-4; the match to TRBD1 covers 8 bases. V trimming: 8 bases; J trimming: 6 bases; junction bases outside the gene matches: 11. CDR1 is MNHEY and CDR2 is SVGAGI in the germline V gene. This CDR3 spans 15 amino acids. The CDR3 bases are TGTGCCAGCTCCCTGAGAGGACAGGGCTATGAAAAACTGTTTTTT. Its translation: CASSLRGQGYEKLFF.

The V call is TRBV15, the J call TRBJ1-5, with 9 bases matching TRBD1. J lost 2 bases, V lost 7 bases, and 12 bases had no gene match. The length of the CDR3 is 17 residues. In germline, CDR1 is LNHNV, CDR2 YYDKDF (reference sequence). The CDR3 loop is CATMGQGNVYGNQPQHF. The CDR3 DNA reads TGTGCCACCATGGGACAGGGCAACGTCTACGGCAATCAGCCCCAGCATTTT.

This chain connects TRBV9 to TRBJ2-3, with TRBD2 matching over 10 bases. The CDR3 loop spans 15 amino acids. Germline CDR1 is SGDLS and CDR2 is YYNGEE. The V and J ends lost 4 bases and 3 bases, in that order; junction bases with no gene match: 5. In nucleotides, the CDR3 is TGTGCCAGCAGCCACCCTAGCGGGGGAACAGATACGCAGTATTTT. Amino acid sequence: CASSHPSGGTDTQYF.

The rearrangement uses TRBV19 and TRBJ1-1; D is unresolved. This CDR3 has 14 amino acids. V was trimmed by 7 bases and J by 3 bases, leaving 15 bases between them. The germline V gene encodes CDR1 LNHDA and CDR2 SQIVND (reference sequence). This CDR3 is CASTPRGEDTEAFF. CDR3 nucleotide sequence: TGTGCCAGTACCCCCCGCGGGGAAGACACTGAAGCTTTCTTT.